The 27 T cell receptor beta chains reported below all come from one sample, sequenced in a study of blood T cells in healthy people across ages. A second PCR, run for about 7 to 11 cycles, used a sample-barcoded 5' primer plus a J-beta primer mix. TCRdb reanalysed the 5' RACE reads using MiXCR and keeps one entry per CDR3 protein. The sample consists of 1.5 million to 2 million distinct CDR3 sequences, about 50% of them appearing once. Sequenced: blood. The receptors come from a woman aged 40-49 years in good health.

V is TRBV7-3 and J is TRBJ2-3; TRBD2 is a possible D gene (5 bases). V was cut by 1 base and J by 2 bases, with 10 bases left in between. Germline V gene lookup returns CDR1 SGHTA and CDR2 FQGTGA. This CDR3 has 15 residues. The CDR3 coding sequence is TGTGCCAGCAGCTTAAGGTTCGGGAACACAGATACGCAGTATTTT. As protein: CASSLRFGNTDTQYF.

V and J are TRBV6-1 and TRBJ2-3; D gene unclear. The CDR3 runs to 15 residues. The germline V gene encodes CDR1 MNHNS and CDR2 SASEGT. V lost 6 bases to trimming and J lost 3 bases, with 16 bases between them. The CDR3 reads CASSFQEHTTDTQYF. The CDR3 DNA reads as TGTGCCAGCAGCTTCCAGGAACACACAACAGATACGCAGTATTTT.

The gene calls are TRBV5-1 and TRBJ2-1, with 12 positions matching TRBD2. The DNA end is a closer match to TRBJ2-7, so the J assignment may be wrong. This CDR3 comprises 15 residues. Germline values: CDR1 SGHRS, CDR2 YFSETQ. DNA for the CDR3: TGCGCCAGCAGCTCGACTAGCGGGGGCCACAATGAGCAGTACTTC. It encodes CASSSTSGGHNEQYF.

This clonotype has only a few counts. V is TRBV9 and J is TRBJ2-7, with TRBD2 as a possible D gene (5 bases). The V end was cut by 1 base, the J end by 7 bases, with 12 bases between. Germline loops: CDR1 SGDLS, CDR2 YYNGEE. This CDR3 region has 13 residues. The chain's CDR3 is CASSVTRGTEQYF. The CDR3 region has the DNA TGTGCCAGCAGCGTAACTCGGGGAACAGAGCAGTACTTC.

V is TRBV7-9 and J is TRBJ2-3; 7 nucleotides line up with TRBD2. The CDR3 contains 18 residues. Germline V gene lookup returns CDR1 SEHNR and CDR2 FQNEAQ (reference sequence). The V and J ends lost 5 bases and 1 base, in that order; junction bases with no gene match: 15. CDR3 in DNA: TGTGCCAGCAGCCGTGCGTGGGTGAGGGAGGGACGCACAGATACGCAGTATTTT. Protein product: CASSRAWVREGRTDTQYF.

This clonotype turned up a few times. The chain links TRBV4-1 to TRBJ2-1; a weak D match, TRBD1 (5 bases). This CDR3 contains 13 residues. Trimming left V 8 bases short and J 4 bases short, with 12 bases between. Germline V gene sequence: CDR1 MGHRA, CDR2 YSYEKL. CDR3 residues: CASRQISYNEQFF. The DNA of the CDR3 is TGCGCCAGCCGACAGATCTCATACAATGAGCAGTTCTTC.

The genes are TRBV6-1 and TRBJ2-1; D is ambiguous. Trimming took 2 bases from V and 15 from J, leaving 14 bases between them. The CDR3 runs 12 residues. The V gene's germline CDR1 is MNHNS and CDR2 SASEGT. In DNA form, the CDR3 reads TGTGCCAGCAGTGAAATAGAAGGGTACCTGTTCTTC. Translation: CASSEIEGYLFF.

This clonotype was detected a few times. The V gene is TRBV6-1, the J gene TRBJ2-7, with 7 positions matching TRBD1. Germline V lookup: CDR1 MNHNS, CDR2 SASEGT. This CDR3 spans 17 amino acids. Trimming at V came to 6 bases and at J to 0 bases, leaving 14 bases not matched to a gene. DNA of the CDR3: TGTGCCAGCAGGGGGATAAGGGGGCTGCAGAGCTCCTACGAGCAGTACTTC. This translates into CASRGIRGLQSSYEQYF.

The CDR3 sequence is CASSRDRASEGIGNEQYF. The CDR3 DNA follows: TGTGCCAGCAGCCGCGATCGGGCTAGCGAGGGGATTGGCAATGAGCAGTACTTC. The rearrangement links TRBV4-2 to TRBJ2-5; TRBD2 is a possible D gene (6 bases). The germline CDR1 and CDR2 sequences are LGHNA and YNFKEQ. This CDR3 comprises 18 residues. V was cut by 4 bases and J by 11 bases, with 32 bases left in between.

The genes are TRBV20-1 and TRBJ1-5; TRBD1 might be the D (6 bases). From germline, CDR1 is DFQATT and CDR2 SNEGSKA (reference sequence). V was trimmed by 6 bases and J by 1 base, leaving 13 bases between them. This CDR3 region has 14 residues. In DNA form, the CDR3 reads TGCAGTGCCCAACAGGGAGGGAGCAATCAGCCCCAGCATTTT. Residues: CSAQQGGSNQPQHF.

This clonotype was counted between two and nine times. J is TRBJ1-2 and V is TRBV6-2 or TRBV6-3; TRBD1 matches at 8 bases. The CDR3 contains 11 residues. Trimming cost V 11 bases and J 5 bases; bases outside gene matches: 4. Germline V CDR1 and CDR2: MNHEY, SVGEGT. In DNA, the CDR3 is TGTGCCGGCCGGACAGGGTATGGCTACACCTTC. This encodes CAGRTGYGYTF.

The chain's CDR3 is CASSLTASRGNEQYF. CDR3 nucleotides: TGCGCCAGCAGCTTGACTGCCTCTCGGGGCAATGAGCAGTACTTC. This chain links TRBV5-1 with TRBJ2-1; perhaps D is TRBD1 or TRBD2 (5 bases each). The end of the DNA fits TRBJ2-7 better, so the J call may be wrong. The CDR3 runs 15 residues. CDR1 and CDR2 (germline): SGHRS, YFSETQ.

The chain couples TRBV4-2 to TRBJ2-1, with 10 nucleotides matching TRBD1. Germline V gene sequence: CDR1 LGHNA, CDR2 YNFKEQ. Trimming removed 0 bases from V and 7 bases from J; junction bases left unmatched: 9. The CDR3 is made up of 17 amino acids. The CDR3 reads CASSQDATGQGGNEQFF. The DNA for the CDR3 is TGTGCCAGCAGCCAAGATGCCACTGGACAGGGGGGAAATGAGCAGTTCTTC.

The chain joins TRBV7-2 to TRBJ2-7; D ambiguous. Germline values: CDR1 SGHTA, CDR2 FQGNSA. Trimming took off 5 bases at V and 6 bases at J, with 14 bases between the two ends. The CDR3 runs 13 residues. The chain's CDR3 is CASSRARMGEQYF. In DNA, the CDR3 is TGTGCCAGCAGCCGGGCCCGTATGGGCGAGCAGTACTTC. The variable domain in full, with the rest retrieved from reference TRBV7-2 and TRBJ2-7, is GAGVSQSPSNKVTEKGKDVELRCDPISGHTALYWYRQSLGQGLEFLIYFQGNSAPDKSGLPSDRFSAERTGGSVSTLTIQRTQQEDSAVYLCASSRARMGEQYFGPGTRLTVT.

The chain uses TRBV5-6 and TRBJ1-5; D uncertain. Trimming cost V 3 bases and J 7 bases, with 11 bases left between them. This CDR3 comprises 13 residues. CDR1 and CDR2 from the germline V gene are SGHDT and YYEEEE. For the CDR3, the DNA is TGTGCCAGCAGCTCAACACTGGGACAGCCCCAGCATTTT. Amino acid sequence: CASSSTLGQPQHF. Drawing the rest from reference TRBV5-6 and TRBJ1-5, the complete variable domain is DAGVTQSPTHLIKTRGQQVTLRCSPKSGHDTVSWYQQALGQGPQFIFQYYEEEERQRGNFPDRFSGHQFPNYSSELNVNALLLGDSALYLCASSSTLGQPQHFGDGTRLSIL.

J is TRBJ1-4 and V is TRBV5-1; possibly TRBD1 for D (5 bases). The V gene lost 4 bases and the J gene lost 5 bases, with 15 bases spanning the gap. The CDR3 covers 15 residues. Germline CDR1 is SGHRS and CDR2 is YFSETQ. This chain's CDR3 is CASSPGGANNEKLFF. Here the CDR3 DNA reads TGCGCCAGCAGCCCGGGGGGTGCGAACAATGAAAAACTGTTTTTT.

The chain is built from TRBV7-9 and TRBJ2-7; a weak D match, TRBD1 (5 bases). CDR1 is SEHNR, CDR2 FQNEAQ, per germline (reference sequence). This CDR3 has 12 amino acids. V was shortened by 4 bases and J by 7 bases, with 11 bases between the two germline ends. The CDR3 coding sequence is TGTGCCAGCAGCTCGACCGGACAAGAGCAGTACTTC. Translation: CASSSTGQEQYF. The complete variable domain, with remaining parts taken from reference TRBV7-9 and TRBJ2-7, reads DTGVSQNPRHKITKRGQNVTFRCDPISEHNRLYWYRQTLGQGPEFLTYFQNEAQLEKSRLLSDRFSAERPKGSFSTLEIQRTEQGDSAMYLCASSSTGQEQYFGPGTRLTVT.

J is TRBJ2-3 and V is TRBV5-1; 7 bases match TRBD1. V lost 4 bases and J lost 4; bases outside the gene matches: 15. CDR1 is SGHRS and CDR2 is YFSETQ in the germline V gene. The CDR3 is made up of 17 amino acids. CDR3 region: CASSPSARGRIPDTQYF. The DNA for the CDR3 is TGCGCCAGCAGCCCTTCGGCGAGGGGGCGTATCCCAGATACGCAGTATTTT.

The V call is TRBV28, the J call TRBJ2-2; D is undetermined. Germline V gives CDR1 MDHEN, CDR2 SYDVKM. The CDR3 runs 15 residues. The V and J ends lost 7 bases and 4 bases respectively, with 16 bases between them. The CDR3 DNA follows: TGTGCCAGCACCCTCGGTAGGGCGGCCACCGGGGAGCTGTTTTTT. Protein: CASTLGRAATGELFF.

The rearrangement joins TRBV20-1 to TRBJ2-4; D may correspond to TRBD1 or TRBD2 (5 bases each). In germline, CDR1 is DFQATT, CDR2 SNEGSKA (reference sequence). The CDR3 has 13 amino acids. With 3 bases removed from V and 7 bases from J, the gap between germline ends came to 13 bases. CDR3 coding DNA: TGCAGTGCTAGGATCGAGGGGCGGAACATTCAGTACTTC. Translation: CSARIEGRNIQYF.

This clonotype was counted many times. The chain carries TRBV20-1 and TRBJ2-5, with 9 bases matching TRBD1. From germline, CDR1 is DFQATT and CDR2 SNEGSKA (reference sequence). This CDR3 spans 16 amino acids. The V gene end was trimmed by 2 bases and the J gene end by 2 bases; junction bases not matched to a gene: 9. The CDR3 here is CSARSKDRGYQETQYF. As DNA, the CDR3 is TGCAGTGCTAGAAGCAAGGACAGGGGCTATCAAGAGACCCAGTACTTC.

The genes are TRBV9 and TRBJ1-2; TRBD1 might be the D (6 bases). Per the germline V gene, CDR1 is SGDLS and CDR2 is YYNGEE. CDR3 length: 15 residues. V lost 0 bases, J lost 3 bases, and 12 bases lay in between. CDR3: CASSVVAGGHYGYTF. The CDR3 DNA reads TGTGCCAGCAGCGTAGTGGCGGGGGGGCACTATGGCTACACCTTC.

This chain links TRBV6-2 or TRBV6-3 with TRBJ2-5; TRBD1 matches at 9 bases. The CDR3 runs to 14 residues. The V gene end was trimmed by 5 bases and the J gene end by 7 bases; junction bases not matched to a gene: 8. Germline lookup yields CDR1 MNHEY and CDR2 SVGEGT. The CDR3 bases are TGTGCCAGCAGTGGACAGGGGAAAAGGGTGACCCAGTACTTC. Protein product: CASSGQGKRVTQYF.

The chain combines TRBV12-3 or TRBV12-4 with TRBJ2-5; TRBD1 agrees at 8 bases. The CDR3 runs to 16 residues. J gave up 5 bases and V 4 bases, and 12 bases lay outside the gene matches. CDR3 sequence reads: CASSSGQGFATETQYF. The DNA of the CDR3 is TGTGCCAGCAGTTCCGGACAGGGCTTCGCGACGGAGACCCAGTACTTC.

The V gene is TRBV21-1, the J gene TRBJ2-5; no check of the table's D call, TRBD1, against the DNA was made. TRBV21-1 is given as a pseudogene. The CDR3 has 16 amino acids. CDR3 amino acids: CASSARGTGFRETQYF. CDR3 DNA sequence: TGTGCCAGCAGCGCTCGCGGGACAGGGTTCCGAGAGACCCAGTACTTC.

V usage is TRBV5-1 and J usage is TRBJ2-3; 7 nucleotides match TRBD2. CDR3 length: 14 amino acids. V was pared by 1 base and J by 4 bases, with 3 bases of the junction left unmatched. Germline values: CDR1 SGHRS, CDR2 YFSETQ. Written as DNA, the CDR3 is TGCGCCAGCAGCTTGACTAGCGTTTCAGATACGCAGTATTTT. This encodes CASSLTSVSDTQYF.

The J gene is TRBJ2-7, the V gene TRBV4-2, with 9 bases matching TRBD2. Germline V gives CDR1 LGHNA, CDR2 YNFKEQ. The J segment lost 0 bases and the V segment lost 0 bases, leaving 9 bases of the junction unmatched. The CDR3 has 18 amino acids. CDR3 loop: CASSQDLYSGGDSYEQYF. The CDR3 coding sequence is TGTGCCAGCAGCCAAGATTTGTATAGCGGGGGTGACTCCTACGAGCAGTACTTC.